Given below is one T cell receptor beta chain in context. The CDR3 has 14 residues. Per germline, CDR1 LGHNA and CDR2 YSLEER. V gave up 3 bases and J gave up 5 bases, with 11 bases separating them. These data belong to a study of T cell changes during pregnancy in multiple sclerosis. Using immunoSEQ multiplex PCR, the repertoire was profiled, and TCRdb retains in-frame clones only, with some absent. This sample has about 75,000 clones, with nearly 95% found just once. The specimen comprised CD4+ T cells from peripheral blood mononuclear cells, sampled after pregnancy. The sequence was obtained from a female donor with multiple sclerosis, enrolled in a pregnancy study. This sequence joins TRBV4-3 and TRBJ2-1, with a possible D match to TRBD2 (5 bases). This chain's CDR3 is CASSQGEPDNEQFF. As DNA, the CDR3 is TGCGCCAGCAGCCAGGGAGAACCAGACAATGAGCAGTTCTTC.